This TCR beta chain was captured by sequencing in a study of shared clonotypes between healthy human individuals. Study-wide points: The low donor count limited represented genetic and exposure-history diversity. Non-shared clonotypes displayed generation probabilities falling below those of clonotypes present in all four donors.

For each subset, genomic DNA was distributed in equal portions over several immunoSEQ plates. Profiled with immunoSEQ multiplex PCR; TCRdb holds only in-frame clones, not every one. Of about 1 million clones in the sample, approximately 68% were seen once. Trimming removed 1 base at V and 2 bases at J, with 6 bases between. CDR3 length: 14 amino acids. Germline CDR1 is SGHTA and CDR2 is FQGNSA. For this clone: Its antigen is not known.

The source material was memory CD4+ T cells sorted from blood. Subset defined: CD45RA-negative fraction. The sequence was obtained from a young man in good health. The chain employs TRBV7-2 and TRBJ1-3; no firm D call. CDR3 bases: TGTGCCAGCAGCTTAGTTGCGGCTGGAAACACCATATATTTT. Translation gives CASSLVAAGNTIYF.